Shown below are 29 T cell receptor beta chains from a single sample sequenced in a study of beta chain features in type 1 diabetes. Expressed TCRB transcripts were sequenced because the isolated RNA had all been reverse transcribed beforehand. The assay was immunoSEQ multiplex PCR, and TCRdb's table has in-frame clones only and misses some. The data hold approximately 360,000 clones, with roughly 12% observed a single time. Overall study results and limits: Moderate but significant shortening of TCRB CDR3s was recorded in all four CD4+ subsets from Type 1 diabetes patients.

The antigens for these receptors are not known. Sequencing was carried out using naive CD4+ T cells from blood. Source of these receptors: a woman aged 18-29 years with type 1 diabetes.

V usage is TRBV5-1 and J usage is TRBJ2-3, with TRBD2 identical over 10 bases. V gave up 4 bases and J gave up 12 bases; unmatched junction bases: 8. The CDR3 is made up of 13 amino acids. Germline lookup yields CDR1 SGHRS and CDR2 YFSETQ. DNA for the CDR3: TGCGCCAGCAGCGCGGATAGCGGGAGGACACAGTATTTT. Translating it yields CASSADSGRTQYF. Full variable domain (outside the CDR3, taken from reference TRBV5-1 and TRBJ2-3): KAGVTQTPRYLIKTRGQQVTLSCSPISGHRSVSWYQQTPGQGLQFLFEYFSETQRNKGNFPGRFSGRQFSNSRSEMNVSTLELGDSALYLCASSADSGRTQYFGPGTRLTVL.

This clone has just a few counts. The chain couples TRBV4-2 to TRBJ2-7; possible D gene TRBD1, 6 bases. Trimming stripped 2 bases from V and 1 base from J, with 12 bases between. This CDR3 is 15 amino acids long. Per the germline V gene, CDR1 is LGHNA and CDR2 is YNFKEQ. CDR3 nucleotide sequence: TGTGCCAGCAGCCAACCCACGACAGGTTCCTACGAGCAGTACTTC. Translating gives CASSQPTTGSYEQYF.

This chain uses TRBV18 with TRBJ2-5; TRBD2 aligns across 7 bases. This CDR3 spans 13 amino acids. J lost 2 bases, V lost 6 bases, and 3 bases had no gene match. Germline CDR1 KGHSH, CDR2 LQKENI. CDR3 DNA sequence: TGTGCCAGCTCCGCGGGGGAACAAGAGACCCAGTACTTC. It translates to CASSAGEQETQYF. The variable domain in full, with the rest retrieved from reference TRBV18 and TRBJ2-5, is NAGVMQNPRHLVRRRGQEARLRCSPMKGHSHVYWYRQLPEEGLKFMVYLQKENIIDESGMPKERFSAEFPKEGPSILRIQQVVRGDSAAYFCASSAGEQETQYFGPGTRLLVL.

The chain carries TRBV2 and TRBJ1-5; TRBD1 matches 9 bases. Germline trimming cut 6 bases from V and 6 bases from J; bases unmatched to any gene: 9. CDR3 length: 15 residues. The germline V gene has CDR1 SNHLY and CDR2 FYNNEI. The CDR3 loop reads CASSAQGAVRQPQHF. The DNA of the CDR3 is TGTGCCAGCAGCGCACAGGGGGCCGTACGTCAGCCCCAGCATTTT.

The chain has TRBV7-9 and TRBJ1-2; D unclear. This CDR3 comprises 13 residues. The V gene lost 5 bases and the J gene lost 0 bases, with 7 bases spanning the gap. Germline V gene data show CDR1 as SEHNR and CDR2 as FQNEAQ (reference sequence). The CDR3 DNA sequence: TGTGCCAGCAGCGCAACGGCTAACTATGGCTACACCTTC. Translating it yields CASSATANYGYTF.

This chain joins TRBV19 and TRBJ2-1; 9 bases align to TRBD2. Trimming at V came to 4 bases and at J to 3 bases, leaving 4 bases not matched to a gene. Looked up from germline, CDR1 is LNHDA and CDR2 is SQIVND (reference sequence). The CDR3 covers 15 residues. Here the CDR3 reads CASSRVAGVYNEQFF. CDR3 nucleotides: TGTGCCAGTAGTAGGGTAGCGGGGGTCTACAATGAGCAGTTCTTC.

The chain links TRBV11-1 to TRBJ2-1, with 7 bases fitting TRBD2. The CDR3 sequence is 15 residues long. J was trimmed by 8 bases and V by 5 bases; bases with no gene match: 12. Germline V gene sequence: CDR1 SGHAT, CDR2 FQDESV (reference sequence). DNA of the CDR3: TGTGCCAGCAGCCGTGTGGGGGAGGGAGTCCATGAGCAGTTCTTC. Protein: CASSRVGEGVHEQFF.

The chain carries TRBV6-5 and TRBJ1-2; the match to TRBD1 covers 11 bases. The CDR3 loop spans 14 amino acids. Germline trimming cut 6 bases from V and 5 bases from J; bases unmatched to any gene: 5. Per germline, CDR1 MNHEY and CDR2 SVGAGI. The DNA of the CDR3 is TGTGCCAGCAGGGCCGGGACAGGGGGATATGGCTACACCTTC. It specifies CASRAGTGGYGYTF.

This rearrangement joins TRBV7-2 to TRBJ1-6; 8 positions match TRBD1. With 5 bases clipped from V and 7 bases from J, the junction kept 7 bases outside the gene matches. Germline CDR1 and CDR2: SGHTA and FQGNSA. The CDR3 totals 15 residues. In DNA, the CDR3 is TGTGCCAGCAGCCAACGGGACAGGCGAAATTCACCCCTCCACTTT. It is translated as CASSQRDRRNSPLHF.

This clone was found a few times. The chain employs TRBV9 and TRBJ2-1, with 13 bases aligning to TRBD2. Looked up from germline, CDR1 is SGDLS and CDR2 is YYNGEE. The junction had 8 bases not matched to a gene; V was cut back by 4 bases and J by 10 bases. The CDR3 has 15 residues. Here the CDR3 reads CASSPGLAGVLEQFF. CDR3 in DNA: TGTGCCAGCAGCCCAGGACTAGCGGGAGTACTAGAGCAGTTCTTC.

This clone was counted a few times. This sequence joins TRBV5-8 and TRBJ2-5; D possibly corresponds to TRBD1 (5 bases). The CDR3 contains 16 residues. Per the germline V gene, CDR1 is SGHTS and CDR2 is YDEGEE. The V gene lost 2 bases and the J gene lost 5 bases, with 19 bases spanning the gap. The CDR3 region is CASSFQGTTLWETQYF. The CDR3, as DNA: TGTGCCAGCAGCTTTCAGGGCACAACCTTGTGGGAGACCCAGTACTTC. The full variable domain, rest sourced from reference TRBV5-8 and TRBJ2-5, is EAGVTQSPTHLIKTRGQQATLRCSPISGHTSVYWYQQALGLGLQFLLWYDEGEERNRGNFPPRFSGRQFPNYSSELNVNALELEDSALYLCASSFQGTTLWETQYFGPGTRLLVL.

This clone appeared a few times. This chain links TRBV5-1 with TRBJ2-5, with D perhaps TRBD1 (6 bases). V was trimmed by 4 bases and J by 1 base, leaving 8 bases between them. The CDR3 spans 13 residues. Per germline, CDR1 SGHRS and CDR2 YFSETQ. DNA for the CDR3: TGCGCCAGCAGCCAGGGGTCCCAAGAGACCCAGTACTTC. Encoded protein: CASSQGSQETQYF.

In its sample, this clone was seen a few times. The chain is built from TRBV7-2 and TRBJ2-2, with D perhaps matching TRBD2 (5 bases). The CDR3 has 13 amino acids. V was cut by 5 bases and J by 6 bases, with 10 bases left in between. Germline lookup yields CDR1 SGHTA and CDR2 FQGNSA. The CDR3 coding sequence is TGTGCCAGCAGCCCCCAGAGGGCCGGGGAGCTGTTTTTT. Its translation is CASSPQRAGELFF.

This clone has a handful of counts. V is TRBV5-1 and J is TRBJ2-2, with 10 nucleotides matching TRBD2. The CDR3 totals 14 residues. Looked up from germline, CDR1 is SGHRS and CDR2 is YFSETQ. The V segment lost 7 bases and the J segment 0 bases; nucleotides outside the gene matches: 0. CDR3 amino acids: CASGLAANTGELFF. Here the CDR3 DNA reads TGCGCCAGCGGACTAGCGGCGAACACCGGGGAGCTGTTTTTT. Combining the CDR3 with reference TRBV5-1 and TRBJ2-2 gives the whole variable domain KAGVTQTPRYLIKTRGQQVTLSCSPISGHRSVSWYQQTPGQGLQFLFEYFSETQRNKGNFPGRFSGRQFSNSRSEMNVSTLELGDSALYLCASGLAANTGELFFGEGSRLTVL.

The rearrangement uses TRBV7-8 and TRBJ2-1; 9 bases map to TRBD1. This CDR3 has 13 amino acids. With V trimmed by 5 bases and J by 9 bases, 5 bases remained unmatched. CDR1 is SGHVS, CDR2 FQNEAQ, per germline. The CDR3 region is CASSTRTGVEQFF. The DNA for the CDR3 is TGTGCCAGCAGCACCCGGACAGGGGTTGAGCAGTTCTTC.

In this sample, this clone turned up a few times. The genes are TRBV6-6 and TRBJ1-4; no firm D call. The CDR3 is 15 amino acids. V gave up 3 bases and J gave up 8 bases, with 16 bases separating them. Germline V lookup: CDR1 MNHNY, CDR2 SVGAGI (reference sequence). The CDR3 loop reads CASSYRGPPEEKLFF. CDR3 nucleotide sequence: TGTGCCAGCAGTTATCGGGGTCCACCGGAGGAAAAACTGTTTTTT.

The chain employs TRBV11-3 and TRBJ1-2; D is undetermined. V lost 8 bases to trimming and J lost 2 bases, with 9 bases between them. CDR1 SGHNT and CDR2 YENEEA come from the germline V gene. CDR3 length: 12 amino acids. CDR3 residues: CASAASNYGYTF. The DNA of the CDR3 is TGTGCCAGCGCGGCTTCGAACTATGGCTACACCTTC. Looking up the rest from reference TRBV11-3 and TRBJ1-2 gives the full variable domain: EAGVVQSPRYKIIEKKQPVAFWCNPISGHNTLYWYLQNLGQGPELLIRYENEEAVDDSQLPKDRFSAERLKGVDSTLKIQPAELGDSAVYLCASAASNYGYTFGSGTRLTVV.

The gene calls are TRBV5-1 and TRBJ2-3; no firm D call. CDR3 length equals 14 residues. Between the trimmed V and J ends, which lost 4 bases and 1 base, there was a span of 10 bases. In germline, CDR1 is SGHRS, CDR2 YFSETQ. As DNA, the CDR3 is TGCGCCAGCAGCGGCCGCCAGGGCACAGATACGCAGTATTTT. Its protein product is CASSGRQGTDTQYF.

CDR3 loop: CASSQDYSGNTIYF. The CDR3 DNA reads as TGTGCCAGCAGCCAAGACTACTCTGGAAACACCATATATTTT. V gene TRBV7-2 combines with J gene TRBJ1-3; D gene ambiguous. This CDR3 comprises 14 residues. Per the germline V gene, CDR1 is SGHTA and CDR2 is FQGNSA. The V gene lost 5 bases and the J gene lost 0 bases, with 8 bases spanning the gap.

This clone turned up a few times. This chain uses TRBV2 with TRBJ1-5; 9 bases map to TRBD1. The CDR3 contains 13 residues. From germline, CDR1 is SNHLY and CDR2 FYNNEI. V gave up 7 bases and J gave up 7 bases; unmatched junction bases: 5. The DNA for the CDR3 is TGTGCCAGCATCCAGGACAGGGGCCAGCCCCAGCATTTT. Its translation: CASIQDRGQPQHF.

The chain is built from TRBV6-6 and TRBJ2-1; D is undetermined. Germline-derived CDR1 and CDR2 are MNHNY and SVGAGI (reference sequence). The CDR3 is 12 residues long. V dropped 6 bases and J dropped 6 bases, with 9 bases sitting between them. The CDR3 reads CASRPLRNEQFF. DNA of the CDR3: TGTGCCAGCAGACCGTTGCGCAATGAGCAGTTCTTC.

V usage is TRBV4-2 and J usage is TRBJ1-5; possible D gene TRBD1, 5 bases. CDR3 length: 17 amino acids. Germline-derived CDR1 and CDR2 are LGHNA and YNFKEQ. With 0 bases removed from V and 0 bases from J, the gap between germline ends came to 12 bases. The CDR3 nucleotides are TGTGCCAGCAGCCAAGATTCGGGGGGAGGTAGCAATCAGCCCCAGCATTTT. Translating gives CASSQDSGGGSNQPQHF.

The CDR3 region has the DNA TGTGCCAGCAGCTTAGTGGGGGGACCGCACTCCTACGAGCAGTACTTC. Its translation: CASSLVGGPHSYEQYF. The chain combines TRBV7-2 with TRBJ2-7; a weak D match, TRBD2 (6 bases). The length of the CDR3 is 16 residues. V shed 1 base and J shed 0 bases, with 13 bases lying between them. Germline loops: CDR1 SGHTA, CDR2 FQGNSA.

This clone showed up just a few times. V gene TRBV7-2 combines with J gene TRBJ2-1, with D perhaps TRBD2 (5 bases). The CDR3 contains 14 residues. The germline V and J ends were trimmed by 2 bases and 7 bases, with 12 bases remaining between them. Germline V CDR1 and CDR2: SGHTA, FQGNSA. CDR3: CASSLNYGMNEQFF. Here the CDR3 DNA reads TGTGCCAGCAGCTTAAACTACGGGATGAATGAGCAGTTCTTC.

This chain joins TRBV19 and TRBJ2-3; 9 bases are a match to TRBD2. The V gene's germline CDR1 is LNHDA and CDR2 SQIVND (reference sequence). This CDR3 spans 15 amino acids. Losses at the gene ends were 4 bases for V and 1 base for J; bases not matched to a gene: 3. The CDR3 loop is CASSTRTSGTDTQYF. Here the CDR3 DNA reads TGTGCCAGTAGTACTCGGACTAGCGGCACAGATACGCAGTATTTT.

This chain uses TRBV4-3 with TRBJ1-1; possibly TRBD1 for D (5 bases). The CDR3 has 14 residues. With 3 bases removed from V and 4 bases from J, the gap between germline ends came to 12 bases. Germline V gene sequence: CDR1 LGHNA, CDR2 YSLEER. CDR3 amino acids: CASSHDRQSTEAFF. The CDR3 nucleotides read TGCGCCAGCAGCCATGACCGACAGTCCACTGAAGCTTTCTTT.

There are a few counts of this clone. This chain links TRBV4-2 with TRBJ2-7; 9 bases fit TRBD2. The CDR3 runs 15 residues. Germline loops: CDR1 LGHNA, CDR2 YNFKEQ. V gave up 0 bases and J gave up 5 bases; unmatched junction bases: 5. The CDR3 is CASSQDGREGHEQYF. CDR3 coding DNA: TGTGCCAGCAGCCAAGATGGGCGGGAGGGCCACGAGCAGTACTTC.

This clone was observed a handful of times. This chain uses TRBV2 with TRBJ2-1; 7 bases agree with TRBD1. The V gene end was trimmed by 7 bases and the J gene end by 2 bases; junction bases not matched to a gene: 2. This CDR3 spans 13 amino acids. Germline V CDR1 and CDR2: SNHLY, FYNNEI. This chain's CDR3 is CASNQGAYNEQFF. CDR3 coding DNA: TGTGCCAGCAATCAGGGGGCCTACAATGAGCAGTTCTTC. Full variable domain (rest looked up from reference TRBV2 and TRBJ2-1): EPEVTQTPSHQVTQMGQEVILRCVPISNHLYFYWYRQILGQKVEFLVSFYNNEISEKSEIFDDQFSVERPDGSNFTLKIRSTKLEDSAMYFCASNQGAYNEQFFGPGTRLTVL.

This clone was picked up a small number of times. This chain connects TRBV15 to TRBJ2-7; D gene unclear. V shed 1 base and J shed 3 bases, with 7 bases lying between them. This CDR3 is built from 13 residues. Germline CDR1 and CDR2: LNHNV and YYDKDF (reference sequence). The CDR3 region has the DNA TGTGCCACCAGCAGAGCCCAGGTCTACGAGCAGTACTTC. Translation: CATSRAQVYEQYF.